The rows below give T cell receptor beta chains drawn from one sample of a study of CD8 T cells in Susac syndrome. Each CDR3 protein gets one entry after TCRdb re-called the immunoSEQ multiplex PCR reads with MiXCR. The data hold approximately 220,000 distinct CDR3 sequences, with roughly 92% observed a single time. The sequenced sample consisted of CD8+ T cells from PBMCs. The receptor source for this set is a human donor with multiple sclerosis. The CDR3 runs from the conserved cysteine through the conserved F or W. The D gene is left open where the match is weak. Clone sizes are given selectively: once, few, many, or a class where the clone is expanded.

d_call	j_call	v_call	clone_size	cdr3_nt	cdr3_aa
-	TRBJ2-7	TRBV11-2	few	TGTGCCAGCAGCTTAGCGGCAGCCTCCTACGAGCAGTACTTC	CASSLAAASYEQYF
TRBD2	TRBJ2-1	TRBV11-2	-	TGTGCCAGCAGCTCGGGGACTAGCGGAAGGAGCTCCTACAATGAGCAGTTCTTC	CASSSGTSGRSSYNEQFF
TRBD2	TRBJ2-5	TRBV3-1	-	TGTGCCAGCAGCCATAGGCGCGGGAGGGCCGCAGAGACCCAGTACTTC	CASSHRRGRAAETQYF
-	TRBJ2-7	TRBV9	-	TGTGCCAGCAGCGTAGGAGGCAGGGGCGTGTACGAGCAGTACTTC	CASSVGGRGVYEQYF
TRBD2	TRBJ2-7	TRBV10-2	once	TGCGCCAGCAGTGACGTGGGCGGACTAGCGGGGGGACCGTCCTACGAGCAGTACTTC	CASSDVGGLAGGPSYEQYF
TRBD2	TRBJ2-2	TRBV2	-	TGTGCCAGCAGCCCAGGGACTAGCGGGAACACCGGGGAGCTGTTTTTT	CASSPGTSGNTGELFF
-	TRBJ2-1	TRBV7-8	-	TGTGCCAGCAGCTTAGGAGTTGGAGGGTCCTACAATGAGCAGTTCTTC	CASSLGVGGSYNEQFF
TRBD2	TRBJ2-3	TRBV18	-	TGTGCCAGCTCATTGGGACTAGCATCCGATGAAGATACGCAGTATTTT	CASSLGLASDEDTQYF
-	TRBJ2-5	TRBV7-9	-	TGTGCCAGCAGCTTATACGCAGGGACCGAGACCCAGTACTTC	CASSLYAGTETQYF
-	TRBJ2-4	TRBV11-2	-	TGTGCCAGCAGCTTAGGCGACGGGTTGTACTTC	CASSLGDGLYF
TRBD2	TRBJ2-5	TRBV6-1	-	TGTGCCAGCAGGGCCCAGGGTCGGGGGGATTTAGAGACCCAGTACTTC	CASRAQGRGDLETQYF
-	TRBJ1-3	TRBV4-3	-	TGCGCCAGCAGCCAGGCCATCCAGGGCCCTAATGGAAACACCATATATTTT	CASSQAIQGPNGNTIYF
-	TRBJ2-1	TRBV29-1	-	TGCAGCGAGGGCCATGAGCAGTTCTTC	CSEGHEQFF
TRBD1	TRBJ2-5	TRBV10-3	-	TGTGCCATTGGGGACAGGGAAAACGAAGAGACCCAGTACTTC	CAIGDRENEETQYF
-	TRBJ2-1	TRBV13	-	TGTGCCAGCAGCCGACAGGGAGGATCCTACAATGAGCAGTTCTTC	CASSRQGGSYNEQFF
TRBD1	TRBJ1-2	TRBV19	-	TGTGCCAGCGCCTACGGGACAGACTATGGCTACACCTTC	CASAYGTDYGYTF
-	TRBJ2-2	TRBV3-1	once	TGTGCCAGCAGCCCGGGGCGGAACACCGGGGAGCTGTTTTTT	CASSPGRNTGELFF
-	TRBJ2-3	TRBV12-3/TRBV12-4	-	TGTGCCAGCAGTTTCCCTGGCACAGATACGCAGTATTTT	CASSFPGTDTQYF
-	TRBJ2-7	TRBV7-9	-	TGTGCCAGCAGCTTAGGTTTTGGGCCATACGAGCAGTACTTC	CASSLGFGPYEQYF
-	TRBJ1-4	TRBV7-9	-	TGTGCCAGCAGCCCCGGGGGGGCTAATGAAAAACTGTTTTTT	CASSPGGANEKLFF
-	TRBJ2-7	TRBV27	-	TGTGCCAGCAGTCCGGACGGTCCCTACGAGCAGTACTTC	CASSPDGPYEQYF
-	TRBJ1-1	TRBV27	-	TGTGCCAGCAGTTTTGCCGGCTCCACTGAAGCTTTCTTT	CASSFAGSTEAFF
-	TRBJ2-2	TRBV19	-	TGTGCCAGTAGTATCCGCACCGGGGAGCTGTTTTTT	CASSIRTGELFF
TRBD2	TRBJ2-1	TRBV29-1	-	TGCAGCGTTGGGGACATAGCGGGAGAACTGTTCTTC	CSVGDIAGELFF
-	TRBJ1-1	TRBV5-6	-	TGTGCCAGCAGCTTCGGGGTAGGGAACACTGAAGCTTTCTTT	CASSFGVGNTEAFF
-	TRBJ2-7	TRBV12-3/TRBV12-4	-	TGTGCCAGCAGTTCGGGACTCCCCTACGAGCAGTACTTC	CASSSGLPYEQYF
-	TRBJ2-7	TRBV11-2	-	TGTGCCAGCAGCTTAGTCTTCCCGGGGCATCCTCGCTACGAGCAGTACTTC	CASSLVFPGHPRYEQYF
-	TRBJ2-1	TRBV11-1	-	TGTGCCAGCACCCCACCCGACAGGCCCTACAATGAGCAGTTCTTC	CASTPPDRPYNEQFF
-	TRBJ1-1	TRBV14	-	TGTGCCAGCAGCCACGACAGTACCGTTCCTGAAGCTTTCTTT	CASSHDSTVPEAFF
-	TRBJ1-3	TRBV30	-	TGTGCCTGGAGCGGATGGAGTTCTGGAAACACCATATATTTT	CAWSGWSSGNTIYF
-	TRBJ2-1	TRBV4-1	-	TGCGCCAGCAGCCAAGATCCCCTCGGGACCGGGCAGTTCTTC	CASSQDPLGTGQFF
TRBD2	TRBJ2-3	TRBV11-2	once	TGTGCCAGCAGCTCCCCGGCGGCTAGCGGGAGCACAGATACGCAGTATTTT	CASSSPAASGSTDTQYF
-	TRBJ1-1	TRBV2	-	TGTGCCAGCAGTCTAGGTTGGGGGAGGACTGAAGCTTTCTTT	CASSLGWGRTEAFF
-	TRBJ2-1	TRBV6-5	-	TGTGCCAGCAGTTACTCCACAATCAATGAGCAGTTCTTC	CASSYSTINEQFF
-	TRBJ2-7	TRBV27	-	TGTGCCAGCAGTTTACAGGGGAGGGTAACCTACGAGCAGTACTTC	CASSLQGRVTYEQYF
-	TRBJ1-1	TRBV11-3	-	TGTGCCAGCAGCTCCCGTTCGGGACCGAACACTGAAGCTTTCTTT	CASSSRSGPNTEAFF
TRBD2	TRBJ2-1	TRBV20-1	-	TGCAGTGCTACACCCTTAGCGGGAGGGGCCACCTCCTACAATGAGCAGTTCTTC	CSATPLAGGATSYNEQFF
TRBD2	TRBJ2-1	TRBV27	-	TGTGCCAGCCAAGAAATGGCGGGAGGGCGGTACAATGAGCAGTTCTTC	CASQEMAGGRYNEQFF
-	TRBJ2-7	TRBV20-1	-	TGCAGTGCCGTAGCCCGCTTGGGGAACTACGAGCAGTACTTC	CSAVARLGNYEQYF
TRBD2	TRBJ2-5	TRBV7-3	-	TGTGCCAGCAGCTCGACTAGCGGAGAGACCCAGTACTTC	CASSSTSGETQYF
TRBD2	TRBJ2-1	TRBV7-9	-	TGTGCCAGCAGCTTGTGGACTAGCGGGACTTACAATGAGCAGTTCTTC	CASSLWTSGTYNEQFF
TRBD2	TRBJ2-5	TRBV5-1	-	TGCGCCAGCAGCTTGGTAGCGGGGGGACAAGAGACCCAGTACTTC	CASSLVAGGQETQYF
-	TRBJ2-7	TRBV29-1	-	TGCAGCGTTGAAGATGGACAGTTCTACGAGCAGTACTTC	CSVEDGQFYEQYF
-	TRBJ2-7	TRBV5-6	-	TGTGCCAGCAGCTTATCCCTCGGGGTGATGGGGTCCTACGAGCAGTACTTC	CASSLSLGVMGSYEQYF
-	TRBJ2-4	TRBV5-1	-	TGCGCCAGCAGCCTATTTTTCACCGGGGCAGCCAAAAACATTCAGTACTTC	CASSLFFTGAAKNIQYF
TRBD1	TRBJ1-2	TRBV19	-	TGTGCCAGTAGTTTGACCAGGACAGGGTGGGCCTATGGCTACACCTTC	CASSLTRTGWAYGYTF
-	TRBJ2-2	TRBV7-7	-	TGTGCTAGCAGCTTTGATGGCGGGGAGCTGTTTTTT	CASSFDGGELFF
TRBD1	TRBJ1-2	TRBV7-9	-	TGTGCCAGCAGCTATGGACAGGGGGCTCTTGGCTACACCTTC	CASSYGQGALGYTF
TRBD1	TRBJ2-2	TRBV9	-	TGTGCCAGCAGCGTAACAGGGGACCTCACCGGGGAGCTGTTTTTT	CASSVTGDLTGELFF
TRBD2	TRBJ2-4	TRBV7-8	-	TGTGCCAGCAGCTCATGGACTAGCGGAACCAAAAACATTCAGTACTTC	CASSSWTSGTKNIQYF
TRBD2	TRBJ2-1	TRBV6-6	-	TGTGCCAGCAGTGCCGAGACTAGCGGCACATACAATGAGCAGTTCTTC	CASSAETSGTYNEQFF
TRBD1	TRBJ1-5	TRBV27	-	TGTGCCAGCAGTTCTCACCGGGACAGGAATCGTCAGCCCCAGCATTTT	CASSSHRDRNRQPQHF